The rows below give T cell receptor beta chains drawn from one sample of a study of low-dose radiotherapy and immunotherapy resistance in tumors. TCRdb recomputed calls from the reads with MiXCR, one row per CDR3 protein. Of 55,000 to 80,000 distinct CDR3 sequences in the sample, 26% were seen once. The sequences come from PBMCs, collected before treatment. Receptors were obtained from a male donor with rectosigmoid adenocarcinoma. Both conserved end residues are trimmed from each CDR3. Size is stated for part of the rows, as once, few or many counts, or as a class when the clone is expanded.

size: NA; length: 11; V: TRBV28; J: TRBJ2-5; CDR3: ASSLDREETQY
size: NA; length: 14; V: TRBV27; J: TRBJ1-6; CDR3: ASSLQGTGYNSPLH
size: NA; length: 11; V: TRBV7-2; J: TRBJ2-2; CDR3: ASSSKALGELF
size: NA; length: 18; V: TRBV4-1; J: TRBJ1-4; CDR3: ASSQEGGQGFGATNEKLF
size: NA; length: 13; V: TRBV26; J: TRBJ2-4; CDR3: ASSPWEGSGNIQY
size: NA; length: 16; V: TRBV4-2; J: TRBJ2-1; CDR3: ASSQDGTSGGAIYEQF
size: many; length: 14; V: TRBV18; J: TRBJ2-3; CDR3: ASSPQGQGAADTQY
size: many; length: 12; V: TRBV7-7; J: TRBJ2-5; CDR3: ASSLNPGRETQY
size: once; length: 12; V: TRBV5-3; J: TRBJ2-3; CDR3: ASSLDTFTDTQY
size: many; length: 11; V: TRBV28; J: TRBJ1-2; CDR3: ASSLQSNYGYT
size: many; length: 14; V: TRBV11-2; J: TRBJ2-6; CDR3: ASSVELFSGANVLT